Sequencing of this TCR beta chain was carried out in a study of blood T cells in healthy people across ages. Findings of the study overall: There was no known CMV status for donors, so expanded clonotype changes were possibly confounded. Underestimates were what the diversity estimates from one million T cells were considered to be. Significant beta diversity loss was already apparent by age approximately 42, declining roughly linearly.

PCR was performed a second time for 7 to 11 cycles using a sample-barcoded 5' primer and a J-beta primer mix. Carrying 12 random nucleotides, a template-switch adaptor labeled each individual cDNA molecule. TCRdb processed the 5' RACE reads anew with MiXCR; each CDR3 protein has one entry. The sample has about a million distinct CDR3 sequences; roughly 52% are singletons. A few counts support this clonotype. Its antigen remains unknown. Sequenced: blood. The source of this sequence is a man aged 25 to 40 in good health.

The CDR3 DNA reads TGTGCCAGCAGTCAGGGGGGGAACAATGAGCAGTTCTTC. This codes for CASSQGGNNEQFF. The chain links TRBV6-5 to TRBJ2-1; D is possibly TRBD1 or TRBD2 (7 bases each). CDR3 length: 13 amino acids. Per the germline V gene, CDR1 is MNHEY and CDR2 is SVGAGI. The V end was cut by 5 bases, the J end by 5 bases, with 10 bases between.